A selection of T cell receptor beta chains follows, all from one sample in a study of T cell repertoires in cytomegalovirus infection. Their antigens are not known. MiXCR was run by TCRdb on the reads, yielding one entry per CDR3 protein. The sample records 340,000 or so distinct CDR3 sequences, just under 25% being singletons. Sequencing was performed on cultured PBMCs, taken from culture after CMV antigen stimulation. These receptors were taken from a human donor in good health (CMV status not recorded). Some clones in this sample may be carry-over from other donors' samples. Both conserved end residues are part of each CDR3. Fields, in order: V gene, D gene, J gene, clone size, CDR3 length, CDR3 protein, CDR3 DNA. The D gene is left open where the match is weak. Only part of the rows carry a size: once, few, many, or a class if the clone is expanded.

v_gene: TRBV19
d_gene: -
j_gene: TRBJ2-2
abundance: -
len: 15
CDR3aa: CASSIQRRYTGELFF
CDR3nt: TGTGCCAGTAGTATCCAGCGGAGATACACCGGGGAGCTGTTTTTT

v_gene: TRBV9
d_gene: TRBD1
j_gene: TRBJ1-1
abundance: -
len: 14
CDR3aa: CASSATGVNTEAFF
CDR3nt: TGTGCCAGCAGCGCAACAGGGGTGAACACTGAAGCTTTCTTT

v_gene: TRBV11-3
d_gene: -
j_gene: TRBJ2-2
abundance: few
len: 15
CDR3aa: CASSLGDPDTGELFF
CDR3nt: TGTGCCAGCAGCTTAGGGGACCCGGACACCGGGGAGCTGTTTTTT

v_gene: TRBV7-9
d_gene: -
j_gene: TRBJ2-3
abundance: few
len: 17
CDR3aa: CASSPTLGAGGSDTQYF
CDR3nt: TGTGCCAGCAGCCCGACCCTCGGGGCAGGGGGGTCAGATACGCAGTATTTT

v_gene: TRBV12-3/TRBV12-4
d_gene: TRBD2
j_gene: TRBJ2-3
abundance: -
len: 16
CDR3aa: CASSVTSGSHTNTQYF
CDR3nt: TGTGCCAGCAGTGTTACTAGCGGGAGCCACACGAATACGCAGTATTTT

v_gene: TRBV7-3
d_gene: -
j_gene: TRBJ1-1
abundance: -
len: 14
CDR3aa: CASSGDRGSTEAFF
CDR3nt: TGTGCCAGCAGCGGCGATCGGGGGAGCACTGAAGCTTTCTTT

v_gene: TRBV15
d_gene: -
j_gene: TRBJ1-4
abundance: -
len: 15
CDR3aa: CATSRDRGIPEKLFF
CDR3nt: TGTGCCACCAGCAGAGATCGAGGGATTCCTGAAAAACTGTTTTTT

v_gene: TRBV7-2
d_gene: TRBD2
j_gene: TRBJ2-1
abundance: many
len: 15
CDR3aa: CASSPGLAQYNEQFF
CDR3nt: TGTGCCAGCAGCCCGGGACTAGCGCAGTACAATGAGCAGTTCTTC

v_gene: TRBV28
d_gene: TRBD2
j_gene: TRBJ2-1
abundance: few
len: 15
CDR3aa: CASSLLGTRLYEQFF
CDR3nt: TGTGCCAGCAGCCTACTTGGGACTAGATTATATGAGCAGTTCTTC

v_gene: TRBV7-9
d_gene: -
j_gene: TRBJ1-2
abundance: -
len: 15
CDR3aa: CASSLATGTGYGYTF
CDR3nt: TGTGCCAGCAGCTTAGCCACAGGGACGGGCTATGGCTACACCTTC

v_gene: TRBV5-6
d_gene: -
j_gene: TRBJ2-1
abundance: few
len: 14
CDR3aa: CASSVPIHYNEQFF
CDR3nt: TGTGCCAGCAGTGTACCCATTCATTACAATGAGCAGTTCTTC

v_gene: TRBV29-1
d_gene: TRBD1
j_gene: TRBJ1-5
abundance: few
len: 12
CDR3aa: CSVGTGNQPQHF
CDR3nt: TGCAGCGTTGGGACAGGGAATCAGCCCCAGCATTTT

v_gene: TRBV7-8
d_gene: -
j_gene: TRBJ1-1
abundance: -
len: 12
CDR3aa: CASSLDSYEAFF
CDR3nt: TGTGCCAGCAGCTTAGACAGCTATGAAGCTTTCTTT

v_gene: TRBV6-6
d_gene: -
j_gene: TRBJ2-7
abundance: -
len: 17
CDR3aa: CASSYSAGSPRTYEQYF
CDR3nt: TGTGCCAGCAGTTACTCGGCAGGGAGTCCTCGAACCTACGAGCAGTACTTC